The 27 T cell receptor beta chains below all came from one sample that was sequenced in a study of CD8+CD57+ T cells in acquired aplastic anemia. Sequencing involved patients with CD8+CD57+ cell expansion previously shown by flow cytometry. Genomic DNA served as template for TCR beta VDJ and CDR3 profiling. Each CDR3 protein is one row after TCRdb ran MiXCR on the reads. The sample has 200,000 to 250,000 distinct CDR3 sequences; around 49% are singletons. Sequencing was carried out using sorted CD4+, CD8+, or CD8+CD57+ T cells (not recorded which) from PBMCs. Receptors originate from a human donor with aplastic anemia.

This clonotype has ten or more counts. The J gene is TRBJ1-6, the V gene TRBV6-5; no reliable D call. The germline CDR1 and CDR2 sequences are MNHEY and SVGAGI. The V and J ends lost 8 bases and 7 bases respectively, with 9 bases between them. There are 12 residues in the CDR3. The CDR3 is CASSLRNSPLHF. The CDR3 nucleotides are TGTGCCAGCTCGCTAAGGAATTCACCCCTCCACTTT.

This clonotype came up once. The DNA for the CDR3 is TGTGCCAGCAGTGATGTAAGGAGTGGTTCACCCCTCCACTTT. Amino acid sequence: CASSDVRSGSPLHF. The chain recombines TRBV6-4 with TRBJ1-6; D not resolved. Trimming took off 3 bases at V and 9 bases at J, with 12 bases between the two ends. Germline V gene sequence: CDR1 MRHNA, CDR2 SNTAGT. CDR3 length: 14 amino acids.

The rearrangement uses TRBV2 and TRBJ2-3; tentatively, D is TRBD2 (5 bases). V lost 11 bases, J lost 3 bases, and 12 bases lay in between. The CDR3 is 12 amino acids. Germline lookup yields CDR1 SNHLY and CDR2 FYNNEI. DNA for the CDR3: TGTGCCGGTAGCGAAGTGACAGATACGCAGTATTTT. It is translated as CAGSEVTDTQYF.

The chain joins TRBV19 to TRBJ1-1; possibly TRBD1 for D (6 bases). CDR1 and CDR2 from the germline V gene are LNHDA and SQIVND (reference sequence). With 4 bases removed from V and 1 base from J, the gap between germline ends came to 13 bases. CDR3 length: 15 amino acids. CDR3 loop: CASSKPKQGNTEAFF. Here the CDR3 DNA reads TGTGCCAGTAGTAAACCCAAACAGGGGAACACTGAAGCTTTCTTT.

This clonotype was picked up many times. This sequence joins TRBV2 and TRBJ1-2; D not certain. The germline CDR1 and CDR2 sequences are SNHLY and FYNNEI. The CDR3 extends over 14 amino acids. V was cut by 4 bases and J by 2 bases, with 11 bases left in between. The CDR3 nucleotides are TGTGCCAGCAGTGGTGGGGTTACCAACTATGGCTACACCTTC. The encoded protein is CASSGGVTNYGYTF.

This clonotype was detected once. A read error may account for a junction end that differs from germline. The chain combines TRBV5-4 with TRBJ2-5; 9 nucleotides agree with TRBD2. CDR1 and CDR2 (germline): SGHNT, YYREEE (reference sequence). The CDR3 covers 12 residues. CDR3 nucleotides: TGCGCCGCGGGGGGGAGGCAAGAGACCCAGTACTTC. Protein sequence: CAAGGRQETQYF. Together with reference TRBV5-4 and TRBJ2-5, the CDR3 gives the full variable domain: ETGVTQSPTHLIKTRGQQVTLRCSSQSGHNTVSWYQQALGQGPQFIFQYYREEENGRGNFPPRFSGLQFPNYSSELNVNALELDDSALYLCAAGGRQETQYFGPGTRLLVL.

Details on this clonotype: A much larger clone differs by one base, so this may be a read error. The chain links TRBV4-1 to TRBJ1-6, with D possibly TRBD1 on 5 matching bases. The CDR3 sequence is 17 residues long. Germline CDR1 MGHRA, CDR2 YSYEKL. This CDR3 reads CASSPAEVARENSPLYF. DNA for the CDR3: TGCGCCAGCAGCCCAGCAGAGGTGGCCAGGGAAAATTCACCCCTCTACTTT.

This clonotype was counted a single time. At one boundary the junction diverges from the germline segment, which might be a read error. V is TRBV20-1 and J is TRBJ2-6; D may correspond to TRBD1 or TRBD2 (6 bases each). In germline, CDR1 is DFQATT, CDR2 SNEGSKA (reference sequence). The length of the CDR3 is 14 residues. The CDR3 DNA reads TGCAGTGCTAGAGATCCAGGCCTGGGGGGCACTGAAGCTTTC. Translated, it gives CSARDPGLGGTEAF.

This chain links TRBV24-1 with TRBJ2-5, with TRBD1 matching 7 bases. Losses at the gene ends were 5 bases for V and 1 base for J; bases not matched to a gene: 9. Germline CDR1 is KGHDR and CDR2 is SFDVKD. This CDR3 spans 16 amino acids. The CDR3 reads CATSGGTVGPQETQYF. The CDR3 nucleotides read TGTGCCACCAGTGGGGGGACAGTTGGGCCCCAAGAGACCCAGTACTTC.

This clonotype was counted ten times or more. This chain connects TRBV5-1 to TRBJ2-7, with D uncertain. Germline-derived CDR1 and CDR2 are SGHRS and YFSETQ. This CDR3 is built from 13 residues. Trimming removed 0 bases from V and 4 bases from J, with 8 bases in between. This chain's CDR3 is CASSLAETYEQYF. The CDR3 DNA follows: TGCGCCAGCAGCTTGGCCGAGACTTACGAGCAGTACTTC.

J is TRBJ2-7 and V is TRBV7-9; D gene ambiguous. Trimming shortened V by 1 base and J by 2 bases, and 12 bases separated the two germline ends. Germline-derived CDR1 and CDR2 are SEHNR and FQNEAQ (reference sequence). The CDR3 consists of 15 residues. The CDR3 coding sequence is TGTGCCAGCAGCTTAGGACTCGAGGACGCCTACGAGCAGTACTTC. Translating it yields CASSLGLEDAYEQYF.

This clonotype occurred many times. The V and J genes are TRBV20-1 and TRBJ2-3, with D unresolved. The germline CDR1 and CDR2 sequences are DFQATT and SNEGSKA (reference sequence). V gave up 0 bases and J gave up 4 bases, with 11 bases separating them. The CDR3 is 14 amino acids. In nucleotides, the CDR3 is TGCAGTGCTAGAGATCGTTGGGTTTCAGATACGCAGTATTTT. This sequence encodes CSARDRWVSDTQYF.

The V call is TRBV7-9, the J call TRBJ2-7, with 10 bases that match TRBD1. CDR3 size: 14 residues. The germline V gene encodes CDR1 SEHNR and CDR2 FQNEAQ (reference sequence). Germline trimming cut 0 bases from V and 7 bases from J; bases unmatched to any gene: 3. CDR3 sequence: CASSLAGQGKEQYF. CDR3 in DNA: TGTGCCAGCAGCTTAGCGGGACAGGGGAAGGAGCAGTACTTC.

The V and J genes are TRBV11-3 and TRBJ2-7; 7 nucleotides line up with TRBD1. V lost 6 bases, J lost 3 bases, and 8 bases stayed unmatched. The CDR3 consists of 14 residues. Germline loops: CDR1 SGHNT, CDR2 YENEEA. In nucleotides, the CDR3 is TGTGCCAGCAGGCGGACAGGAAAGAACTACGAGCAGTACTTC. This codes for CASRRTGKNYEQYF.

This clonotype has a count of ten or more. This rearrangement joins TRBV7-2 to TRBJ1-1; no clear D gene. The ends were cut back, 1 base at V and 4 bases at J, with 4 bases in the middle. Per germline, CDR1 SGHTA and CDR2 FQGNSA. The CDR3 extends over 12 amino acids. In DNA, the CDR3 is TGTGCCAGCAGCTTAGTCAGCACTGAAGCTTTCTTT. This encodes CASSLVSTEAFF. The whole variable domain, remainder taken from reference TRBV7-2 and TRBJ1-1, is GAGVSQSPSNKVTEKGKDVELRCDPISGHTALYWYRQSLGQGLEFLIYFQGNSAPDKSGLPSDRFSAERTGGSVSTLTIQRTQQEDSAVYLCASSLVSTEAFFGQGTRLTVV.

Details on this clonotype: One end of the junction does not line up with germline, which may come from a read error. This chain uses TRBV30 with TRBJ2-2; D remains unclear. The CDR3 runs to 14 residues. CDR1 and CDR2 from the germline V gene are GTSNPN and SVGIG (reference sequence). The CDR3, as DNA: TGTGCCCGGAGTCCTCACCTACACACCGGGGAGCTGTTTTTT. Translated, it gives CARSPHLHTGELFF.

The chain employs TRBV2 and TRBJ1-2, with a tentative D call TRBD1 (5 bases). The germline CDR1 and CDR2 sequences are SNHLY and FYNNEI. The CDR3 totals 12 residues. V was pared by 7 bases and J by 4 bases, with 10 bases between. The CDR3 DNA reads as TGTGCCAGCACGCGGCAGGGCTATGGCTACACCTTC. It specifies CASTRQGYGYTF.

The rearrangement links TRBV20-1 to TRBJ2-1; TRBD2 matches at 10 bases. CDR1 DFQATT and CDR2 SNEGSKA come from the germline V gene (reference sequence). Trimming at V came to 3 bases and at J to 2 bases, leaving 1 base not matched to a gene. The CDR3 is made up of 14 amino acids. The CDR3 is CSASSGGAYNEQFF. The CDR3 DNA is TGCAGTGCTAGCAGCGGGGGGGCCTACAATGAGCAGTTCTTC.

The V gene is TRBV28, the J gene TRBJ1-2, with D possibly matching TRBD1 (5 bases). The V end lost 4 bases, the J end lost 1 base, and 22 bases lay between the germline ends. CDR1 MDHEN and CDR2 SYDVKM come from the germline V gene. CDR3 length: 18 residues. This chain's CDR3 is CASSSPGGGGRFNYGYTF. The CDR3 region has the DNA TGTGCCAGCAGTTCCCCTGGGGGGGGAGGTCGATTTAACTATGGCTACACCTTC.

The rearrangement uses TRBV5-1 and TRBJ2-7, with a possible D match to TRBD1 (5 bases). Trimming shortened V by 4 bases and J by 3 bases, and 17 bases separated the two germline ends. The CDR3 has 15 residues. The V gene's germline CDR1 is SGHRS and CDR2 YFSETQ. CDR3 DNA: TGCGCCAGCAGCCTCTCAGGGTCAGATGGCTACGAGCAGTACTTC. Translating gives CASSLSGSDGYEQYF. Full variable domain (rest looked up from reference TRBV5-1 and TRBJ2-7): KAGVTQTPRYLIKTRGQQVTLSCSPISGHRSVSWYQQTPGQGLQFLFEYFSETQRNKGNFPGRFSGRQFSNSRSEMNVSTLELGDSALYLCASSLSGSDGYEQYFGPGTRLTVT.

This clonotype was picked up a small number of times. A much larger clone differs by one base, so this may be a read error. The V and J genes are TRBV20-1 and TRBJ1-2, with D uncertain. Trimming stripped 6 bases from V and 0 bases from J, with 11 bases between. This CDR3 is built from 13 residues. Germline CDR1 is DFQATT and CDR2 is SNEGSKA (reference sequence). CDR3 in DNA: TGCAGTGCCCACGTTGGCACTAACTATGGCTACACCTTC. Protein sequence: CSAHVGTNYGYTF.

A remark on this clonotype: The junction differs from germline at one of its ends, possibly a read error. The V call is TRBV10-3, the J call TRBJ1-2; 8 bases align to TRBD1. Germline V lookup: CDR1 ENHRY, CDR2 SYGVKD. CDR3 size: 18 residues. The CDR3 reads CASSYSNPDRGGGYGYTF. In DNA form, the CDR3 reads TGTGCCAGCAGTTACTCGAATCCTGACAGGGGCGGAGGCTATGGCTACACCTTC.

This clonotype has a single count. With a much larger clone just one base away, this may be a read error. The chain carries TRBV5-1 and TRBJ1-1, with D tentatively TRBD1 (6 bases). This CDR3 comprises 14 residues. The germline gives CDR1 SGHRS, CDR2 YFSETQ. The V end was cut by 7 bases, the J end by 3 bases, with 16 bases between. The chain's CDR3 is CASGPSGADTEAFF. The DNA of the CDR3 is TGCGCCAGCGGACCATCGGGGGCAGACACTGAAGCTTTCTTT.

The V gene is TRBV7-6, the J gene TRBJ2-1; tentatively, D is TRBD1 (5 bases). Germline V gives CDR1 SGHVS, CDR2 FNYEAQ. The CDR3 consists of 13 residues. With 6 bases removed from V and 3 bases from J, the gap between germline ends came to 9 bases. The CDR3 sequence: CASRLGDYNEQFF. The CDR3 nucleotides are TGTGCCAGCAGGCTAGGGGACTACAATGAGCAGTTCTTC.

This clonotype was picked up many times. The chain has TRBV29-1 and TRBJ1-1; D remains ambiguous. The CDR3 sequence is 9 residues long. CDR1 and CDR2 (germline): SQVTM, ANQGSEA. The V gene lost 4 bases and the J gene lost 6 bases, with 3 bases spanning the gap. The CDR3 loop reads CSVGPEAFF. The CDR3 DNA follows: TGCAGCGTTGGGCCTGAAGCTTTCTTT.

As concerns this clonotype: Being one base from a much bigger clone, this may be a read error. The chain combines TRBV9 with TRBJ1-2; D not certain. The CDR3 loop spans 12 amino acids. Germline CDR1 is SGDLS and CDR2 is YYNGEE. The CDR3 loop is CASGVGEAGYTF. For the CDR3, the DNA is TGTGCCAGCGGCGTAGGCGAGGCTGGCTACACCTTC.

Ten or more counts support this clonotype. The V call is TRBV3-1, the J call TRBJ2-7; maybe TRBD1 (5 bases). Trimming stripped 4 bases from V and 0 bases from J, with 10 bases between. Germline CDR1 LGHDT, CDR2 YNNKEL (reference sequence). The CDR3 spans 14 residues. Written as DNA, the CDR3 is TGTGCCAGCAGCCTACGGACAAGCTCCTACGAGCAGTACTTC. This sequence encodes CASSLRTSSYEQYF.